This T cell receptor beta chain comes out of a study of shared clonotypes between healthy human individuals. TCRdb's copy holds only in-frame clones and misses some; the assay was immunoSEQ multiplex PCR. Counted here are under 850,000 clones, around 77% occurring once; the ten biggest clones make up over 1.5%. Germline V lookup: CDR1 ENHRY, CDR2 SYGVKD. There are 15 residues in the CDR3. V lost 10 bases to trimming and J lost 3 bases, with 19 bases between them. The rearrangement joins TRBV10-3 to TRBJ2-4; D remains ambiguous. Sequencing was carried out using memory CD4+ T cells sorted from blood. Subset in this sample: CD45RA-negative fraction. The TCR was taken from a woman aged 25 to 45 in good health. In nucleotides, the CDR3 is TGTGCCACGGAATCGGACCTACCTGGCAAAAACATTCAGTACTTC. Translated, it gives CATESDLPGKNIQYF.